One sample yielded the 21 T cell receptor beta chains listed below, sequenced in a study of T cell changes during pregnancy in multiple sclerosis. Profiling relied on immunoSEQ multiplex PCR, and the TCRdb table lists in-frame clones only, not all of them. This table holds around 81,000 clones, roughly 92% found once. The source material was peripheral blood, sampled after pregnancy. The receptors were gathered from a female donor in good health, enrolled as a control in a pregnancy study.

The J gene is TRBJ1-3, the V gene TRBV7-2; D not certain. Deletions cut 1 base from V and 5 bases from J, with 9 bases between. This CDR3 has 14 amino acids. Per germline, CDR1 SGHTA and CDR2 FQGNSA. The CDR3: CASSLGPPRNTIYF. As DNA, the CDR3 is TGTGCCAGCAGCTTAGGGCCGCCACGAAACACCATATATTTT.

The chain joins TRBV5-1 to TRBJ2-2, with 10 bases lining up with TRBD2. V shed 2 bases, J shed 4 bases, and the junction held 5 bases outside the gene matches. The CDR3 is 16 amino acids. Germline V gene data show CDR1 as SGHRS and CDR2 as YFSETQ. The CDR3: CASSLTSGIVTGELFF. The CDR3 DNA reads TGCGCCAGCAGCTTAACTAGCGGGATCGTCACCGGGGAGCTGTTTTTT.

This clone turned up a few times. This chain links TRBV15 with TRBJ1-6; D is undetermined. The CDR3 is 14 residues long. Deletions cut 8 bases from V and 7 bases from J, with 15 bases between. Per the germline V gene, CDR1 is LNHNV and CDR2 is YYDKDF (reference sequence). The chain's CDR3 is CATSGEAKNSPLHF. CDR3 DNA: TGTGCCACCTCTGGGGAGGCTAAGAATTCACCCCTCCACTTT.

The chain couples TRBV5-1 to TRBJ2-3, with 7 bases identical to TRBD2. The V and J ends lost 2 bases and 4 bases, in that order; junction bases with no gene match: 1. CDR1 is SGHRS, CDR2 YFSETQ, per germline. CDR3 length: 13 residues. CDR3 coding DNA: TGCGCCAGCAGCTTCGGGGGGTCAGATACGCAGTATTTT. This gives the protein CASSFGGSDTQYF. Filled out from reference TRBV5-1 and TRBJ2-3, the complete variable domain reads KAGVTQTPRYLIKTRGQQVTLSCSPISGHRSVSWYQQTPGQGLQFLFEYFSETQRNKGNFPGRFSGRQFSNSRSEMNVSTLELGDSALYLCASSFGGSDTQYFGPGTRLTVL.

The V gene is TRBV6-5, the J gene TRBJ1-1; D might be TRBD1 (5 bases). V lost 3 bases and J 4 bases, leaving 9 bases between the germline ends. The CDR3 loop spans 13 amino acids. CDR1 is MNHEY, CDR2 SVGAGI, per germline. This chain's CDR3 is CASSYYRSTEAFF. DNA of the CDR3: TGTGCCAGCAGTTATTACAGGAGCACTGAAGCTTTCTTT.

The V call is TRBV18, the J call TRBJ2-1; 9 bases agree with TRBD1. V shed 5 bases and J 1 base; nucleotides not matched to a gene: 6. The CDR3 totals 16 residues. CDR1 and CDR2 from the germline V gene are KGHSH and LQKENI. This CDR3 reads CASSSPDRGSYNEQFF. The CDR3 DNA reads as TGTGCCAGCTCATCGCCGGACAGGGGTTCCTACAATGAGCAGTTCTTC.

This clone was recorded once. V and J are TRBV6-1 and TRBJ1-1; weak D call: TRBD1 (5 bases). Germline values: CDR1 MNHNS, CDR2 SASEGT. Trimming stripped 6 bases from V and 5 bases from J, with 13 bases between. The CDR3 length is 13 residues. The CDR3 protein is CASRDGGLTEAFF. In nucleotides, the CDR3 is TGTGCCAGCAGGGACGGGGGACTGACTGAAGCTTTCTTT.

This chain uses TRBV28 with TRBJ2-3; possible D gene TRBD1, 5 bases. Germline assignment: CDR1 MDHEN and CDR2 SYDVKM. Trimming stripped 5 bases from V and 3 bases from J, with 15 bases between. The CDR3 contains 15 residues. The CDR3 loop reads CASSTDQGSTDTQYF. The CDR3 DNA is TGTGCCAGCAGTACAGACCAGGGCTCGACAGATACGCAGTATTTT.

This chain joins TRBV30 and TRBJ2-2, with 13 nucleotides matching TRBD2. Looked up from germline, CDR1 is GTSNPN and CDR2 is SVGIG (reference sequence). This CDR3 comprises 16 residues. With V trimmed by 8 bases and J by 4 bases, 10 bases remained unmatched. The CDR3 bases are TGTGCCCTCCCCCGGGGACTAGCGGGACTCACCGGGGAGCTGTTTTTT. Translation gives CALPRGLAGLTGELFF.

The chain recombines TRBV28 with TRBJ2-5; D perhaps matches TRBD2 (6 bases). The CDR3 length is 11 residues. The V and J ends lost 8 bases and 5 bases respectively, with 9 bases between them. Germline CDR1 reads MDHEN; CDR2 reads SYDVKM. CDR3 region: CASPRGETQYF. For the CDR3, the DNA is TGTGCCAGCCCCCGGGGGGAGACCCAGTACTTC.

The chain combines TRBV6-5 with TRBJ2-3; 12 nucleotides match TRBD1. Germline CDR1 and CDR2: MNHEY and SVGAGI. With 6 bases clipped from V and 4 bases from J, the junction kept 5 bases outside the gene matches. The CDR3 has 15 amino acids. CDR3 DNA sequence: TGTGCCAGCAGCCGGGACAGGGGGCGACCAGATACGCAGTATTTT. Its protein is CASSRDRGRPDTQYF.

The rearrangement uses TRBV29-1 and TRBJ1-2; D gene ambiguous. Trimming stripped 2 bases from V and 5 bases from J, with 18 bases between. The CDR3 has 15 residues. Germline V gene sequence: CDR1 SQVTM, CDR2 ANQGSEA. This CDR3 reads CSVEPPLPGSYGYTF. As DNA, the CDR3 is TGCAGCGTTGAACCCCCCTTGCCGGGATCTTATGGCTACACCTTC.

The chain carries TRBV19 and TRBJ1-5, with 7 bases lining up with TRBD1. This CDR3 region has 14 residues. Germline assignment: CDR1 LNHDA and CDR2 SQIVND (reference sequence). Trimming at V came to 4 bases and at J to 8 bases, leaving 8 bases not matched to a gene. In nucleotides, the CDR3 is TGTGCCAGTAGTAGTTACAGGGGTTCGGAGCCCCAGCATTTT. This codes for CASSSYRGSEPQHF.

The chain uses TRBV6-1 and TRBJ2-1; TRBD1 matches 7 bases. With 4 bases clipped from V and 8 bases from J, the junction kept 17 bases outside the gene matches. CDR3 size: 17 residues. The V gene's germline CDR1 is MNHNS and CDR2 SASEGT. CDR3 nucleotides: TGTGCCAGCAGTGTCCTCAGCGGACAGGCCTCTGGGCATGAGCAGTTCTTC. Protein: CASSVLSGQASGHEQFF.

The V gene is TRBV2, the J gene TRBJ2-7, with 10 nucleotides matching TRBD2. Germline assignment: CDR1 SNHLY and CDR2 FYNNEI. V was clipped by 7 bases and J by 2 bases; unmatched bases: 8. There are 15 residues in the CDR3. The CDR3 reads CASKGESGGAYEQYF. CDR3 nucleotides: TGTGCCAGCAAGGGGGAAAGCGGGGGGGCCTACGAGCAGTACTTC. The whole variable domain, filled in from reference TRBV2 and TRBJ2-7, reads EPEVTQTPSHQVTQMGQEVILRCVPISNHLYFYWYRQILGQKVEFLVSFYNNEISEKSEIFDDQFSVERPDGSNFTLKIRSTKLEDSAMYFCASKGESGGAYEQYFGPGTRLTVT.

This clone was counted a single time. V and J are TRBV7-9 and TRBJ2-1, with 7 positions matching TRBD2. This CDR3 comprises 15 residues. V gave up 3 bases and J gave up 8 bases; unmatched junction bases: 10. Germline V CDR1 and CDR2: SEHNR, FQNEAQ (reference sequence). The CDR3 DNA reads TGTGCCAGCAGCTTTGGAGCGGGAATTACTGATGAGCAGTTCTTC. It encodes CASSFGAGITDEQFF. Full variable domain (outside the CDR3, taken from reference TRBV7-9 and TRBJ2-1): DTGVSQNPRHKITKRGQNVTFRCDPISEHNRLYWYRQTLGQGPEFLTYFQNEAQLEKSRLLSDRFSAERPKGSFSTLEIQRTEQGDSAMYLCASSFGAGITDEQFFGPGTRLTVL.

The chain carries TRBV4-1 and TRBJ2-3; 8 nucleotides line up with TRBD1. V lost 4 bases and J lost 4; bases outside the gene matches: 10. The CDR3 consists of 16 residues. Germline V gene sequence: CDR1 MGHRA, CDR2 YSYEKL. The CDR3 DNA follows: TGCGCCAGCAGCCGACCCGTCAGGGGGCGGTCAGATACGCAGTATTTT. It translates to CASSRPVRGRSDTQYF.

The chain's CDR3 is CASSRASGETFSGELFF. The CDR3, as DNA: TGTGCCAGTAGTAGGGCTAGCGGGGAGACCTTTTCCGGGGAGCTGTTTTTT. The gene calls are TRBV19 and TRBJ2-2, with 9 bases matching TRBD2. Germline V gives CDR1 LNHDA, CDR2 SQIVND (reference sequence). V shed 4 bases, J shed 6 bases, and the junction held 12 bases outside the gene matches. The length of the CDR3 is 17 residues.

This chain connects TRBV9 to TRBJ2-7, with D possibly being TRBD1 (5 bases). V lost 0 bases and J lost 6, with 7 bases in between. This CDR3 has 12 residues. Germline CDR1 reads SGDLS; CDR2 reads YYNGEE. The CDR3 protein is CASSVGGGEQYF. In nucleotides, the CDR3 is TGTGCCAGCAGCGTAGGGGGCGGCGAGCAGTACTTC.

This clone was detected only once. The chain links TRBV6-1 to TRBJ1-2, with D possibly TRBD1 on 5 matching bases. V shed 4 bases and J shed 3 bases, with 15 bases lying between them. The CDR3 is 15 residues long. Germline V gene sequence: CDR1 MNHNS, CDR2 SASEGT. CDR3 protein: CASSGGRGRDYGYTF. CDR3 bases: TGTGCCAGCAGTGGCGGCCGGGGGAGAGACTATGGCTACACCTTC.

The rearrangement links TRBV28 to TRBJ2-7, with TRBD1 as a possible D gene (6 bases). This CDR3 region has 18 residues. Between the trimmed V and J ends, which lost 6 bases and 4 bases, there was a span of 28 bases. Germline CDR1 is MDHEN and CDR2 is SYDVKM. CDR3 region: CASSVQGYEVLAGYEQYF. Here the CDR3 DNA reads TGTGCCAGCAGCGTACAGGGTTATGAGGTCTTGGCGGGTTACGAGCAGTACTTC.